These T cell receptor beta chains were read from a single sample in a study of T cell responses to AZD1222 COVID-19 vaccine. Some clones are missing from TCRdb's copy, which holds only in-frame ones; the method was immunoSEQ multiplex PCR. The table lists about 48,000 clones, 89% of them singletons. Source: peripheral blood, taken 28 days after the second AZD1222 dose. The source is an adult who received the AZD1222 COVID-19 vaccine. Each CDR3 is given with its conserved first and last residue. Fields, in order: J gene, clone size, D gene, V gene, CDR3 length, CDR3 DNA, CDR3 protein. A D gene is named only where the DNA matches it firmly. Some rows mark clone size as missing; the rest say once, few, many or name a class of expanded clone.

J: TRBJ2-1; size: NA; D: TRBD2; V: TRBV10-3; length: 17; DNA: TGTGCCATCAGTGATCCTAGCGGGGGGTCCTCCTACAATGAGCAGTTCTTC; CDR3: CAISDPSGGSSYNEQFF
J: TRBJ2-1; size: NA; D: NA; V: TRBV19; length: 15; DNA: TGTGCCAGTAGTGGGAGGGGGACTGGAAACAATGAGCAGTTCTTC; CDR3: CASSGRGTGNNEQFF
J: TRBJ1-2; size: NA; D: NA; V: TRBV27; length: 15; DNA: TGTGCCAGCAGTTTACGGGGAGACCTTAACTATGGCTACACCTTC; CDR3: CASSLRGDLNYGYTF
J: TRBJ2-7; size: NA; D: NA; V: TRBV7-6; length: 17; DNA: TGTGCCAGCAGCTTAGAGGAGGGGTCCATGGGGATCTACGAGCAGTACTTC; CDR3: CASSLEEGSMGIYEQYF
J: TRBJ2-3; size: once; D: TRBD1; V: TRBV5-6; length: 15; DNA: TGTGCCAGCAGCCCCCAGACAGGGGCCACAGATACGCAGTATTTT; CDR3: CASSPQTGATDTQYF
J: TRBJ1-1; size: NA; D: NA; V: TRBV19; length: 15; DNA: TGTGCCAGTAGTATCGAGGGGCCAGTGAACACTGAAGCTTTCTTT; CDR3: CASSIEGPVNTEAFF
J: TRBJ2-6; size: NA; D: NA; V: TRBV7-3; length: 14; DNA: TGTGCCAGCAGCCCAAATGTCGGGCGGGACGTCCTGACTTTC; CDR3: CASSPNVGRDVLTF
J: TRBJ1-2; size: NA; D: TRBD1; V: TRBV6-5; length: 14; DNA: TGTGCCAGCAGTACCGGACAGGGATTCGATGGCTACACCTTC; CDR3: CASSTGQGFDGYTF
J: TRBJ2-5; size: NA; D: NA; V: TRBV5-6; length: 16; DNA: TGTGCCAGCAGCACTCGGGACGGTCGTGAGGCGGAGACCCAGTACTTC; CDR3: CASSTRDGREAETQYF
J: TRBJ1-2; size: NA; D: NA; V: TRBV7-9; length: 13; DNA: TGTGCCAGCAGCATACGGGACATCGAGGGCTACACCTTC; CDR3: CASSIRDIEGYTF
J: TRBJ2-7; size: once; D: TRBD2; V: TRBV10-3; length: 14; DNA: TGTGCCATCAGTGAGTGGCAGGGAGCGGGGGAGCAGTACTTC; CDR3: CAISEWQGAGEQYF
J: TRBJ1-2; size: NA; D: NA; V: TRBV7-3; length: 15; DNA: TGTGCCAGCAGCTTAACGGGGGAGGCTAACTATGGCTACACCTTC; CDR3: CASSLTGEANYGYTF
J: TRBJ1-3; size: NA; D: NA; V: TRBV18; length: 16; DNA: TGTGCCAGCTCAGAGCGTATGGCCTCTTCTGGAAACACCATATATTTT; CDR3: CASSERMASSGNTIYF
J: TRBJ2-7; size: few; D: NA; V: TRBV7-8; length: 13; DNA: TGTGCCAGCAGCTTAGTCGACCGTATGGGGCAGTACTTC; CDR3: CASSLVDRMGQYF
J: TRBJ1-1; size: NA; D: TRBD1; V: TRBV14; length: 16; DNA: TGTGCCAGCAGCCCCTCCTGGTGGCAGGGGGGGACTGAAGCTTTCTTT; CDR3: CASSPSWWQGGTEAFF
J: TRBJ2-3; size: NA; D: TRBD1; V: TRBV24-1; length: 16; DNA: TGTGCCACCAGTGATTCCGGGACAGGGAGCACAGATACGCAGTATTTT; CDR3: CATSDSGTGSTDTQYF
J: TRBJ2-1; size: NA; D: NA; V: TRBV7-9; length: 15; DNA: TGTGCCAGCAGCTTCGACACATTATTGGCCCATGAGCAGTTCTTC; CDR3: CASSFDTLLAHEQFF
J: TRBJ1-1; size: NA; D: TRBD1; V: TRBV4-3; length: 16; DNA: TGCGCCAGCAGCCAAGCCGGACAGGGCGGGAACACTGAAGCTTTCTTT; CDR3: CASSQAGQGGNTEAFF
J: TRBJ2-2; size: NA; D: NA; V: TRBV7-9; length: 12; DNA: TGTGCCAGCAGCTATAGTACCGGGGAGCTGTTTTTT; CDR3: CASSYSTGELFF
J: TRBJ1-2; size: NA; D: TRBD1; V: TRBV19; length: 13; DNA: TGTGCCAGTAACGCAGGGGGCGGGCGTGGCTACACCTTC; CDR3: CASNAGGGRGYTF
J: TRBJ1-1; size: NA; D: NA; V: TRBV3-1/TRBV3-2; length: 13; DNA: TGTGCCAGCAGCCAAGCCAGGGGCACTGAAGCTTTCTTT; CDR3: CASSQARGTEAFF
J: TRBJ1-1; size: NA; D: NA; V: TRBV9; length: 15; DNA: TGTGCCAGCACCCCGTCCGGGCAGCCGAACACTGAAGCTTTCTTT; CDR3: CASTPSGQPNTEAFF
J: TRBJ2-2; size: NA; D: NA; V: TRBV6-1; length: 16; DNA: TGTGCCAGCAGTGAAGTGGCTGGGGGCAGCACCGGGGAGCTGTTTTTT; CDR3: CASSEVAGGSTGELFF
J: TRBJ2-3; size: NA; D: TRBD1; V: TRBV9; length: 15; DNA: TGTGCCAGCAGCGTCGGACAGGGGGCTACAGATACGCAGTATTTT; CDR3: CASSVGQGATDTQYF
J: TRBJ1-1; size: NA; D: NA; V: TRBV14; length: 16; DNA: TGTGCCAGCAGCCAAGGGGCCCAGGGAAGGGATACTGAAGCTTTCTTT; CDR3: CASSQGAQGRDTEAFF
J: TRBJ1-1; size: NA; D: NA; V: TRBV2; length: 12; DNA: TGTGCCAGCAGGGGACGGACCGATGAAGCTTTCTTT; CDR3: CASRGRTDEAFF
J: TRBJ1-1; size: NA; D: NA; V: TRBV19; length: 13; DNA: TGTGCCAGTAGTTTCTGGATGTACACTGAAGCTTTCTTT; CDR3: CASSFWMYTEAFF
J: TRBJ2-5; size: NA; D: NA; V: TRBV5-5; length: 16; DNA: TGTGCCAGCAGCTTGGGGGTGGGTGGCTTGGAGGAGACCCAGTACTTC; CDR3: CASSLGVGGLEETQYF
J: TRBJ1-1; size: few; D: NA; V: TRBV6-2/TRBV6-3; length: 15; DNA: TGTGCCAGCAGTCGCGTTAGTCGAGGGGGGTATGGAGCTTTCTTT; CDR3: CASSRVSRGGYGAFF
J: TRBJ2-2; size: NA; D: NA; V: TRBV5-1; length: 16; DNA: TGCGCCAGCAGCTCCCGCAAGAGGGCTCACACCGGGGAGCTGTTTTTT; CDR3: CASSSRKRAHTGELFF
J: TRBJ2-3; size: NA; D: NA; V: TRBV13; length: 16; DNA: TGTGCCAGCAGTTACTATGGGACGGCTAGCACAGATACGCAGTATTTT; CDR3: CASSYYGTASTDTQYF
J: TRBJ2-5; size: NA; D: TRBD1; V: TRBV19; length: 15; DNA: TGTGCCAGTAGGTCGGGACAGGGTTACCAAGAGACCCAGTACTTC; CDR3: CASRSGQGYQETQYF
J: TRBJ1-5; size: NA; D: NA; V: TRBV6-2/TRBV6-3; length: 17; DNA: TGTGCCAGCAGTTACTCCATCTACGGACAGTCCAATCAGCCCCAGCATTTT; CDR3: CASSYSIYGQSNQPQHF
J: TRBJ1-2; size: NA; D: TRBD1; V: TRBV5-1; length: 14; DNA: TGCGCCAGCAGCCGGACAGGGAAAGGCTATGGCTACACCTTC; CDR3: CASSRTGKGYGYTF
J: TRBJ2-3; size: NA; D: NA; V: TRBV21-1; length: 15; DNA: TGTGCCAGCAGCAAAGAAGGAACGGGCACAGATACGCAGTATTTT; CDR3: CASSKEGTGTDTQYF
J: TRBJ1-2; size: once; D: TRBD1; V: TRBV15; length: 16; DNA: TGTGCCACCGGCGACCGAAACAGGGGTGATAACTATGGCTACACCTTC; CDR3: CATGDRNRGDNYGYTF
J: TRBJ2-1; size: NA; D: TRBD1; V: TRBV6-5; length: 14; DNA: TGTGCCAGCAGTTACGACAGGGCCTCCAATGAGCAGTTCTTC; CDR3: CASSYDRASNEQFF
J: TRBJ2-1; size: NA; D: TRBD1; V: TRBV3-1/TRBV3-2; length: 15; DNA: TGTGCCAGCAAGCCTAGGGACAGGGGGCGGAATGAGCAGTTCTTC; CDR3: CASKPRDRGRNEQFF
J: TRBJ1-2; size: once; D: TRBD1; V: TRBV12-5; length: 12; DNA: TGTGCTAGTGGTCAGGGGGCCCATGGCTACACCTTC; CDR3: CASGQGAHGYTF
J: TRBJ1-4; size: NA; D: NA; V: TRBV5-1; length: 15; DNA: TGCGCCAGCAGCTTGGGGCCGGGGGATCGGGAAAAACTGTTTTTT; CDR3: CASSLGPGDREKLFF
J: TRBJ1-6; size: NA; D: NA; V: TRBV6-5; length: 14; DNA: TGTGCCAGCAGTTACGACTTCTATAATTCACCCCTCCACTTT; CDR3: CASSYDFYNSPLHF
J: TRBJ2-7; size: NA; D: NA; V: TRBV4-2; length: 15; DNA: TGTGCCAGCAGCCCTCCCGAAGGGGGAACCTACGAGCAATACTTC; CDR3: CASSPPEGGTYEQYF
J: TRBJ2-6; size: NA; D: NA; V: TRBV5-1; length: 15; DNA: TGCGCCAGCAGCCTCAGAGACTCTGGGGCCAACGTCCTGACTTTC; CDR3: CASSLRDSGANVLTF
J: TRBJ2-1; size: NA; D: NA; V: TRBV28; length: 14; DNA: TGTGCCAGCAGTTTAGGTGGACATAACAATGAGCAGTTCTTC; CDR3: CASSLGGHNNEQFF
J: TRBJ2-7; size: NA; D: TRBD1; V: TRBV12-3/TRBV12-4; length: 13; DNA: TGTGCCAGCAGTCCCGGACAGGGGTACGAGCAGTACTTC; CDR3: CASSPGQGYEQYF
J: TRBJ2-1; size: NA; D: NA; V: TRBV4-2; length: 15; DNA: TGTGCCAGCAGCCAAGCTGCGAGCTCCTACAATGAGCAGTTCTTC; CDR3: CASSQAASSYNEQFF
J: TRBJ1-2; size: NA; D: NA; V: TRBV3-1/TRBV3-2; length: 16; DNA: TGTGCCAGCAGCCAAGTGCAGGGAGGAGTTAACTATGGCTACACCTTC; CDR3: CASSQVQGGVNYGYTF
J: TRBJ2-4; size: NA; D: TRBD2; V: TRBV3-1/TRBV3-2; length: 16; DNA: TGTGCCAGCAGCCCCGGGACTAGCGGGAGGATGGACATTCAGTACTTC; CDR3: CASSPGTSGRMDIQYF
J: TRBJ1-4; size: NA; D: TRBD1; V: TRBV5-8; length: 14; DNA: TGTGCCAGCAGCAAGACAGGGAGTAAAGAAAAACTGTTTTTT; CDR3: CASSKTGSKEKLFF
J: TRBJ2-5; size: NA; D: TRBD2; V: TRBV3-1/TRBV3-2; length: 19; DNA: TGTGCCAGCAGGCAACTGCAGTCGAAAGGACTAGCGGCTCAAGAGACCCAGTACTTC; CDR3: CASRQLQSKGLAAQETQYF
J: TRBJ2-3; size: NA; D: NA; V: TRBV20-1; length: 11; DNA: TGCAGTGCTTTACATGGGGATACGCAGTATTTT; CDR3: CSALHGDTQYF
J: TRBJ2-3; size: NA; D: TRBD2; V: TRBV7-2; length: 15; DNA: TGTGCCAGCAGCTTAATGGGACTAGCGAGAGATACGCAGTATTTT; CDR3: CASSLMGLARDTQYF
J: TRBJ2-2; size: NA; D: NA; V: TRBV28; length: 17; DNA: TGTGCCAGCAGTCCGCCGCTGGGGTCTATTTCACCCGGGGAGCTGTTTTTT; CDR3: CASSPPLGSISPGELFF
J: TRBJ2-1; size: NA; D: NA; V: TRBV7-8; length: 12; DNA: TGTGCCAGCAGCCACCTGGGTTATGAGCAGTTCTTC; CDR3: CASSHLGYEQFF
J: TRBJ1-6; size: NA; D: NA; V: TRBV18; length: 14; DNA: TGTGCCAGCCCGCGTGGCAGGTCTTATTCACCCCTCCACTTT; CDR3: CASPRGRSYSPLHF
J: TRBJ2-3; size: NA; D: TRBD1; V: TRBV5-4; length: 14; DNA: TGTGCCAGCCTAAAACAGGGGGTCAGAGATACGCAGTATTTT; CDR3: CASLKQGVRDTQYF
J: TRBJ2-7; size: NA; D: NA; V: TRBV27; length: 13; DNA: TGTGCCAGCAGTTTATCCCCGGGGGTCGAGCAGTACTTC; CDR3: CASSLSPGVEQYF
J: TRBJ2-5; size: NA; D: TRBD2; V: TRBV7-9; length: 13; DNA: TGTGCCAGCAGCTTAGTTCGGGGGGTGACCCAGTACTTC; CDR3: CASSLVRGVTQYF
J: TRBJ1-2; size: few; D: TRBD1; V: TRBV18; length: 16; DNA: TGTGCCAGCTCACCATGGACCCTTGAGGGGGCAGGCGGCTACACCTTC; CDR3: CASSPWTLEGAGGYTF
J: TRBJ1-5; size: NA; D: NA; V: TRBV4-3; length: 16; DNA: TGCGCCAGCAGCCAAGGCCTAGACAGCTACAATCAGCCCCAGCATTTT; CDR3: CASSQGLDSYNQPQHF